The following is a TCR beta chain sequence with its context. The antigen is unknown. The junction does not match germline at one end; this may be a read error. The sample is drawn from a study of tumor and adjacent non-tumor tissue in lung cancer. Study overall: On average, productive TCRbeta reads reached some 4.2 million per sample. Study-wide results and caveats: TCR diversity was significantly greater in tumor than normal lung tissue.

This sample's RNA came from whole unsorted tissue. Three rounds of nested PCR, following a modified ARM-PCR protocol, produced the TCRbeta library. TCRdb recomputed calls from the multiplex PCR reads with MiXCR, one row per CDR3 protein. The sample lists about 200,000 distinct CDR3 sequences; approximately 74% were seen once. This CDR3 is 15 amino acids long. The germline V gene has CDR1 DFQATT and CDR2 SNEGSKA (reference sequence). This receptor was identified in a man between 60 and 70 years old with non-small cell lung cancer. The sequenced sample consisted of lung tumor tissue. The V gene is TRBV20-1, the J gene TRBJ2-1; maybe TRBD2 (6 bases). The CDR3 is CNARESSGVAIEQFF. CDR3 bases: TGCAATGCTAGAGAAAGTAGCGGTGTAGCCATTGAGCAGTTCTTC.